These 17 T cell receptor beta chains originate from one sample sequenced in a study of spatial heterogeneity in lung cancer. TCRdb passed the 5' RACE reads through MiXCR, listing each CDR3 protein once. This table holds 13,000 or so distinct CDR3 sequences, approximately 3.5% found once. Time point reported: sample taken at primary tumor resection. Specimen: PBMCs, collected at surgery. The receptors originated from a male donor with early-stage non-small cell lung cancer.

This clonotype was seen at least ten times. V is TRBV5-4 and J is TRBJ2-6, with no clear D. The CDR3 extends over 15 amino acids. Trimming shortened V by 4 bases and J by 2 bases, and 10 bases separated the two germline ends. Germline CDR1 is SGHNT and CDR2 is YYREEE (reference sequence). The CDR3, as DNA: TGTGCCAGCAGCAGGACGGTTACTGGGGCCAACGTCCTGACTTTC. Protein: CASSRTVTGANVLTF.

This clonotype was recorded at least ten times. The chain couples TRBV20-1 to TRBJ2-1, with 8 bases aligning to TRBD2. V shed 6 bases and J 7 bases; nucleotides not matched to a gene: 17. CDR1 and CDR2 from the germline V gene are DFQATT and SNEGSKA (reference sequence). This CDR3 has 16 amino acids. DNA for the CDR3: TGCAGTGCCCGGGGGCCCGACGGGAGGGCCGGGAATGAGCAGTTCTTC. Translation gives CSARGPDGRAGNEQFF.

The chain links TRBV6-6 to TRBJ1-5; 7 bases match TRBD1. J was trimmed by 8 bases and V by 5 bases; bases with no gene match: 6. Germline lookup yields CDR1 MNHNY and CDR2 SVGAGI (reference sequence). The CDR3 length is 13 residues. The DNA of the CDR3 is TGTGCCAGCAGTAGATACAGGGGTGAGCCCCAGCATTTT. This translates into CASSRYRGEPQHF.

The rearrangement uses TRBV12-3 or TRBV12-4 and TRBJ2-1; 10 positions agree with TRBD1. This CDR3 region has 15 residues. The V gene end was trimmed by 5 bases and the J gene end by 5 bases; junction bases not matched to a gene: 6. As DNA, the CDR3 is TGTGCCAGCAGTGTGGGACAGGGGTACAACAATGAGCAGTTCTTC. The encoded protein is CASSVGQGYNNEQFF.

This clonotype is medium-sized by share. The chain links TRBV25-1 to TRBJ2-1, with D possibly matching TRBD2 (6 bases). The CDR3 sequence is 13 residues long. Germline V lookup: CDR1 MGHDK, CDR2 SYGVNS. With 8 bases removed from V and 6 bases from J, the gap between germline ends came to 14 bases. The CDR3 is CASGHMGGNEQFF. The CDR3 DNA reads as TGTGCCAGCGGGCATATGGGGGGCAATGAGCAGTTCTTC.

This clonotype was detected ten times or more. The chain couples TRBV7-9 to TRBJ2-2, with D hard to call. The length of the CDR3 is 12 residues. Germline CDR1 is SEHNR and CDR2 is FQNEAQ (reference sequence). Trimming pared 1 base from V and 10 bases from J, leaving 7 bases between. The CDR3 DNA reads as TGTGCCAGCAGCTTAGAAGTCCAGGAGCTGTTTTTT. Protein product: CASSLEVQELFF. The complete variable domain, with remaining parts taken from reference TRBV7-9 and TRBJ2-2, reads DTGVSQNPRHKITKRGQNVTFRCDPISEHNRLYWYRQTLGQGPEFLTYFQNEAQLEKSRLLSDRFSAERPKGSFSTLEIQRTEQGDSAMYLCASSLEVQELFFGEGSRLTVL.

At least ten counts were recorded for this clonotype. The chain links TRBV18 to TRBJ2-5, with a possible D match to TRBD1 (6 bases). CDR3 size: 14 residues. Germline values: CDR1 KGHSH, CDR2 LQKENI. V was trimmed by 6 bases and J by 7 bases, leaving 18 bases between them. The CDR3 region is CASSTGSRSGTQYF. The CDR3 bases are TGTGCCAGCTCGACAGGATCTAGATCTGGGACCCAGTACTTC.

The chain links TRBV13 to TRBJ2-1, with D possibly TRBD2 on 5 matching bases. The CDR3 covers 15 residues. V dropped 5 bases and J dropped 6 bases, with 17 bases sitting between them. The germline V gene encodes CDR1 PRHDT and CDR2 FYEKMQ (reference sequence). The CDR3 spells CASSPSGSWGNEQFF. In nucleotides, the CDR3 is TGTGCCAGCAGCCCGAGCGGCTCCTGGGGCAATGAGCAGTTCTTC.

In its sample, this clonotype is large. J is TRBJ2-7 and V is TRBV27; possibly TRBD2 for D (5 bases). Trimming removed 6 bases from V and 3 bases from J, with 21 bases in between. Germline values: CDR1 MNHEY, CDR2 SMNVEV (reference sequence). This CDR3 contains 16 residues. CDR3 amino acids: CASSSLSGTNLYEQYF. CDR3 bases: TGTGCCAGCAGCTCCCTTTCGGGAACAAACCTCTACGAGCAGTACTTC.

This clonotype was counted a few times. V and J are TRBV4-3 and TRBJ2-1; D is ambiguous. CDR1 and CDR2 (germline): LGHNA, YSLEER. V was shortened by 0 bases and J by 1 base, with 13 bases between the two germline ends. The CDR3 totals 17 residues. The DNA for the CDR3 is TGCGCCAGCAGCCAAGACAGTCTTGGGCTTTCCTACAATGAGCAGTTCTTC. Protein product: CASSQDSLGLSYNEQFF.

This clonotype was counted ten times or more. V usage is TRBV5-6 and J usage is TRBJ2-5; 7 bases are shared with TRBD2. J was trimmed by 5 bases and V by 2 bases; bases with no gene match: 3. The CDR3 is 13 amino acids. Germline V gene lookup returns CDR1 SGHDT and CDR2 YYEEEE. The CDR3 loop is CASSLRGEETQYF. The CDR3 DNA reads as TGTGCCAGCAGCTTACGGGGGGAGGAGACCCAGTACTTC.

By sample fraction, this clonotype is medium-sized. The chain carries TRBV28 and TRBJ2-7; 12 bases align to TRBD2. The junction had 7 bases not matched to a gene; V was cut back by 7 bases and J by 3 bases. The germline V gene encodes CDR1 MDHEN and CDR2 SYDVKM. The CDR3 is 15 residues long. The CDR3 protein is CASTPTSGSFYEQYF. The DNA for the CDR3 is TGTGCCAGCACCCCGACTAGCGGGAGTTTCTACGAGCAGTACTTC.

The J gene is TRBJ2-5, the V gene TRBV28; D may be TRBD2 (6 bases). V was shortened by 6 bases and J by 2 bases, with 16 bases between the two germline ends. The CDR3 runs to 15 residues. Germline V gives CDR1 MDHEN, CDR2 SYDVKM. The CDR3 loop reads CASRPPAGGQETQYF. The CDR3 DNA sequence: TGTGCCAGCAGGCCCCCCGCCGGGGGTCAAGAGACCCAGTACTTC.

This clonotype was seen a few times. This chain links TRBV5-6 with TRBJ2-2; no reliable D call. V lost 3 bases and J 0 bases, leaving 15 bases between the germline ends. The CDR3 covers 17 residues. Per germline, CDR1 SGHDT and CDR2 YYEEEE. The CDR3 sequence is CASSSPIASTNTGELFF. CDR3 DNA: TGTGCCAGCAGCTCCCCGATCGCGTCTACGAACACCGGGGAGCTGTTTTTT.

The sample holds many counts of this clonotype. This chain links TRBV7-2 with TRBJ1-6, with TRBD1 matching 7 bases. Germline V gene sequence: CDR1 SGHTA, CDR2 FQGNSA. J gave up 9 bases and V 4 bases, and 12 bases lay outside the gene matches. The CDR3 covers 16 residues. CDR3: CASSWTTGVDSSPLHF. The CDR3, as DNA: TGTGCCAGCAGCTGGACTACAGGGGTGGATAGTTCACCCCTCCACTTT.

This clonotype was picked up many times. In DNA, the CDR3 is TGTGCCAGCGGAGGACAGGTGAACACTGAAGCTTTCTTT. Encoded protein: CASGGQVNTEAFF. The chain recombines TRBV25-1 with TRBJ1-1; 7 bases line up with TRBD1. Germline CDR1 and CDR2: MGHDK and SYGVNS. After removal of 8 bases from V and 0 bases from J, the junction contained 3 bases not matched to a gene. This CDR3 has 13 residues.

This clonotype was recorded at least ten times. The chain couples TRBV30 to TRBJ1-6; no firm D call. This CDR3 has 13 residues. Trimming removed 4 bases from V and 9 bases from J, with 13 bases in between. CDR1 is GTSNPN and CDR2 is SVGIG in the germline V gene (reference sequence). The CDR3 coding sequence is TGTGCCTGGACAGACGGGGATGTTTCACCCCTCCACTTT. As protein: CAWTDGDVSPLHF.